This T cell receptor (beta chain) stems from a study of T cell responses to AZD1222 COVID-19 vaccine. Produced via immunoSEQ multiplex PCR; TCRdb's table is partial and in-frame only. The sample includes some 110,000 clones, less than 95% of them seen just once. Second-dose schedules of about 4 or about 12 weeks were combined. Germline values: CDR1 MDHEN, CDR2 SYDVKM. Between the trimmed V and J ends, which lost 5 bases and 13 bases, there was a span of 20 bases. The CDR3 covers 14 residues. Study results and limitations: It should be noted that donors were predominantly white British and more often female, and clonal diversity was possibly underestimated. The reported proportion of spike-specific TCRs targeting unmutated variant regions was nearly half. The study identified only six AZD1222 recipients as seropositive at baseline.

About this clone: The antigen is not known.

The sequenced sample was peripheral blood, obtained 28 days after the second AZD1222 dose. The source of this sequence is an adult who received the AZD1222 COVID-19 vaccine. The chain uses TRBV28 and TRBJ1-4; D is uncertain. CDR3 residues: CASSPDPSRRGLFF. The DNA for the CDR3 is TGTGCCAGCAGTCCGGACCCCTCTAGGAGAGGACTGTTTTTT.